This T cell receptor beta chain was identified during a study of blood T cell repertoires in COVID-19. Background on the study: Some COVID-19 samples were acute and others convalescent; all came from the United States, Italy and Spain. PBMCs, B-cell-depleted T cells, or T cells provided the cDNA or gDNA that made up the material.

Original analysis: Amplification from reference gene primers served as the basis for estimated nucleated cell counts. Clones were sequenced by immunoSEQ multiplex PCR, and TCRdb holds only the in-frame ones, with some missing. V, J and clone size reflect that table, while D and trimming were determined from the DNA. The sample shows some 70,000 clones, 91% of them seen only once. The J segment lost 6 bases and the V segment lost 6 bases, leaving 11 bases of the junction unmatched. The CDR3 has 15 residues. Looked up from germline, CDR1 is SGHTA and CDR2 is FQGNSA. Sequencing was performed on peripheral blood. This sequence was found in a human donor with active COVID-19. The donor label of this sample is uncertain. The rearrangement joins TRBV7-2 to TRBJ2-7, with 10 nucleotides matching TRBD1. CDR3 sequence: CASRTSGTGVGEQYF. The CDR3 nucleotides read TGTGCCAGCAGAACCTCCGGGACAGGGGTGGGCGAGCAGTACTTC.